One sample yielded the 23 T cell receptor beta chains listed below, sequenced in a study of OX40 agonist ivuxolimab in advanced cancers. Using immunoSEQ multiplex PCR, the repertoire was profiled, and TCRdb retains in-frame clones only, with some absent. The profile shows roughly 13,000 clones, 70% to 85% of them singletons. This material consisted of CD4+ or CD8+ T cells sorted from blood, taken in a trial of the OX40 agonist ivuxolimab. The receptor source for this set is an adult with an advanced solid tumor such as melanoma, head and neck, liver or kidney cancer.

The V and J genes are TRBV7-9 and TRBJ1-2; 12 nucleotides match TRBD1. Per germline, CDR1 SEHNR and CDR2 FQNEAQ (reference sequence). The CDR3 spans 16 residues. The V segment lost 3 bases and the J segment 7 bases; nucleotides outside the gene matches: 9. CDR3 nucleotides: TGTGCCAGCAGCTTTGTCGGGGGACAGGGGGCGGGTGGCTACACCTTC. Translating it yields CASSFVGGQGAGGYTF. The whole variable domain, filled in from reference TRBV7-9 and TRBJ1-2, reads DTGVSQNPRHKITKRGQNVTFRCDPISEHNRLYWYRQTLGQGPEFLTYFQNEAQLEKSRLLSDRFSAERPKGSFSTLEIQRTEQGDSAMYLCASSFVGGQGAGGYTFGSGTRLTVV.

This sequence joins TRBV5-1 and TRBJ1-4, with TRBD1 matching 7 bases. Germline CDR1 is SGHRS and CDR2 is YFSETQ. V lost 4 bases and J lost 7; bases outside the gene matches: 7. This CDR3 has 14 residues. DNA for the CDR3: TGCGCCAGCAGCGGGACAGTAGGGCGTGAAAAACTGTTTTTT. Protein product: CASSGTVGREKLFF.

The V gene is TRBV15, the J gene TRBJ1-1, with a tentative D call TRBD1 (5 bases). The germline gives CDR1 LNHNV, CDR2 YYDKDF (reference sequence). The CDR3 length is 15 residues. V dropped 5 bases and J dropped 1 base, with 14 bases sitting between them. DNA for the CDR3: TGTGCCACCAGCCAAATTGGGGGACCGAACACTGAAGCTTTCTTT. Its translation is CATSQIGGPNTEAFF.

The CDR3 DNA reads as TGCGCCAGCAGCTTGGAAGGGACAGCTTTCGATGAGCAGTTCTTC. Protein product: CASSLEGTAFDEQFF. This chain links TRBV5-1 with TRBJ2-1, with TRBD1 matching over 7 bases. The V gene's germline CDR1 is SGHRS and CDR2 YFSETQ. With V trimmed by 0 bases and J by 8 bases, 8 bases remained unmatched. The CDR3 sequence is 15 residues long.

Of note for this clone: Distinct nucleotide sequences in the sample also encode this CDR3. This chain connects TRBV11-3 to TRBJ2-5, with D tentatively TRBD1 or TRBD2 (6 bases each). Germline V gives CDR1 SGHNT, CDR2 YENEEA. The CDR3 contains 17 residues. V was trimmed by 0 bases and J by 5 bases, leaving 19 bases between them. CDR3 in amino acids: CASSLDGGGVGRETQYF. The DNA of the CDR3 is TGTGCCAGCAGCTTAGATGGAGGGGGAGTGGGGCGGGAGACCCAGTACTTC. The entire variable domain, with the rest obtained from reference TRBV11-3 and TRBJ2-5, is as follows: EAGVVQSPRYKIIEKKQPVAFWCNPISGHNTLYWYLQNLGQGPELLIRYENEEAVDDSQLPKDRFSAERLKGVDSTLKIQPAELGDSAVYLCASSLDGGGVGRETQYFGPGTRLLVL.

This chain joins TRBV27 and TRBJ2-7, with D perhaps matching TRBD2 (5 bases). Germline V gene data show CDR1 as MNHEY and CDR2 as SMNVEV (reference sequence). The ends were cut back, 2 bases at V and 0 bases at J, with 8 bases in the middle. This CDR3 contains 14 residues. CDR3 sequence (DNA): TGTGCCAGCAGTTTAATGGGGAGCTCCTACGAGCAGTACTTC. Translation gives CASSLMGSSYEQYF.

The CDR3, as DNA: TGTGCCAGTACCTCGTACGGACAGGGCCTTGAAAAACTGTTTTTT. Protein sequence: CASTSYGQGLEKLFF. The chain joins TRBV19 to TRBJ1-4; 8 nucleotides match TRBD1. Per the germline V gene, CDR1 is LNHDA and CDR2 is SQIVND (reference sequence). V trimming: 7 bases; J trimming: 7 bases; junction bases outside the gene matches: 11. CDR3 length equals 15 residues.

CDR3: CAWSAVIRNTEAFF. CDR3 in DNA: TGTGCCTGGAGTGCAGTGATTAGGAACACTGAAGCTTTCTTT. J is TRBJ1-1 and V is TRBV30; D gene uncertain. Germline CDR1 GTSNPN, CDR2 SVGIG (reference sequence). V shed 1 base and J shed 1 base, with 10 bases lying between them. The CDR3 loop spans 14 amino acids.

The chain links TRBV5-1 to TRBJ2-5, with D unclear. CDR1 is SGHRS, CDR2 YFSETQ, per germline. Trimming removed 1 base at V and 5 bases at J, with 6 bases between. The length of the CDR3 is 12 residues. This CDR3 reads CASSLLMETQYF. CDR3 nucleotides: TGCGCCAGCAGCTTGTTGATGGAGACCCAGTACTTC.

The genes are TRBV7-9 and TRBJ1-3, with 7 bases identical to TRBD1. CDR1 is SEHNR and CDR2 is FQNEAQ in the germline V gene (reference sequence). The CDR3 consists of 16 residues. J gave up 3 bases and V 3 bases, and 8 bases lay outside the gene matches. The CDR3 DNA reads as TGTGCCAGCAGCTTCCTAACAGGGGACAGTGGAAACACCATATATTTT. Residues: CASSFLTGDSGNTIYF.

The chain links TRBV11-3 to TRBJ2-1, with 8 bases matching TRBD1. This CDR3 has 15 residues. Unmatched junction bases numbered 8, after V lost 0 bases and J lost 10 bases. Germline V CDR1 and CDR2: SGHNT, YENEEA. As DNA, the CDR3 is TGTGCCAGCAGCTTAGATCAAGGGACAGGCCAGGAGCAGTTCTTC. Translated, it gives CASSLDQGTGQEQFF.

The chain carries TRBV28 and TRBJ2-1, with D maybe TRBD2 (6 bases). V was trimmed by 3 bases and J by 9 bases, leaving 15 bases between them. This CDR3 has 14 residues. Looked up from germline, CDR1 is MDHEN and CDR2 is SYDVKM. The CDR3 DNA reads TGTGCCAGCAGTTTCTCCGCGCCGGGAGTTGAGCAGTTCTTC. Translating gives CASSFSAPGVEQFF.

This clone was seen a few times. V gene TRBV5-1 combines with J gene TRBJ2-1, with 7 nucleotides matching TRBD1. There are 15 residues in the CDR3. V was pared by 4 bases and J by 0 bases, with 4 bases of the junction left unmatched. Per germline, CDR1 SGHRS and CDR2 YFSETQ. CDR3 coding DNA: TGCGCCAGCAGCATGGGACAGAGCTCCTACAATGAGCAGTTCTTC. It encodes CASSMGQSSYNEQFF.

This clone was counted a few times. The chain employs TRBV27 and TRBJ2-1; TRBD1 might be the D (5 bases). The CDR3 sequence is 11 residues long. V gave up 3 bases and J gave up 9 bases, with 6 bases separating them. Germline V CDR1 and CDR2: MNHEY, SMNVEV (reference sequence). CDR3 residues: CASSLGPEQFF. As DNA, the CDR3 is TGTGCCAGCAGTTTGGGGCCTGAGCAGTTCTTC.

CDR3 DNA: TGTGCCACCTCTTCCCGGGACAGGGGAGACAATGAGCAGTTCTTC. It yields the protein CATSSRDRGDNEQFF. The chain employs TRBV15 and TRBJ2-1, with 10 bases fitting TRBD1. V gave up 8 bases and J gave up 5 bases; unmatched junction bases: 9. The CDR3 extends over 15 amino acids. Germline V lookup: CDR1 LNHNV, CDR2 YYDKDF (reference sequence).

The V gene is TRBV4-1, the J gene TRBJ1-1, with 7 bases fitting TRBD1. Germline CDR1 MGHRA, CDR2 YSYEKL. J gave up 2 bases and V 0 bases, and 3 bases lay outside the gene matches. The CDR3 contains 15 residues. The CDR3 DNA follows: TGCGCCAGCAGCCAAGATAGACAGGGAAACACTGAAGCTTTCTTT. This sequence encodes CASSQDRQGNTEAFF.

The chain links TRBV29-1 to TRBJ2-2, with TRBD2 identical over 7 bases. CDR1 and CDR2 from the germline V gene are SQVTM and ANQGSEA. The CDR3 runs to 16 residues. Losses at the gene ends were 5 bases for V and 4 bases for J; bases not matched to a gene: 13. CDR3 amino acids: CSVWLSGTTTTGELFF. The DNA of the CDR3 is TGCAGCGTTTGGCTCTCTGGGACTACTACCACCGGGGAGCTGTTTTTT.

The J gene is TRBJ1-4, the V gene TRBV7-8, with D tentatively TRBD1 (5 bases). Germline V gene sequence: CDR1 SGHVS, CDR2 FQNEAQ. Deletions cut 7 bases from V and 3 bases from J, with 24 bases between. This CDR3 is built from 18 residues. In DNA form, the CDR3 reads TGTGCCAGCACCAATCGGGGGGGGACGGCCCTACCTAATGAAAAACTGTTTTTT. Its translation: CASTNRGGTALPNEKLFF.

This clone showed up just a few times. The V gene is TRBV29-1, the J gene TRBJ2-3; a possible D gene is TRBD2 (6 bases). V lost 6 bases and J 1 base, leaving 14 bases between the germline ends. The CDR3 runs to 14 residues. Germline-derived CDR1 and CDR2 are SQVTM and ANQGSEA. For the CDR3, the DNA is TGCAGCGTGAACACCCCGGGGGGCACAGATACGCAGTATTTT. Amino acids: CSVNTPGGTDTQYF.

The chain has TRBV19 and TRBJ1-2, with 10 bases fitting TRBD1. Germline V gene lookup returns CDR1 LNHDA and CDR2 SQIVND (reference sequence). The CDR3 is made up of 15 amino acids. V gave up 0 bases and J gave up 4 bases; unmatched junction bases: 2. The CDR3 loop reads CASSIEGTGVYGYTF. DNA for the CDR3: TGTGCCAGTAGTATAGAAGGGACAGGGGTCTATGGCTACACCTTC. The full variable domain, with the rest looked up from reference TRBV19 and TRBJ1-2, is DGGITQSPKYLFRKEGQNVTLSCEQNLNHDAMYWYRQDPGQGLRLIYYSQIVNDFQKGDIAEGYSVSREKKESFPLTVTSAQKNPTAFYLCASSIEGTGVYGYTFGSGTRLTVV.

V and J are TRBV30 and TRBJ1-2; 10 nucleotides line up with TRBD1. V lost 6 bases, J lost 5 bases, and 9 bases stayed unmatched. CDR1 and CDR2 from the germline V gene are GTSNPN and SVGIG (reference sequence). There are 14 residues in the CDR3. In nucleotides, the CDR3 is TGTGCCTGCCCCGGGACAGGGGAATCTTATGGCTACACCTTC. Encoded protein: CACPGTGESYGYTF.

The chain carries TRBV5-1 and TRBJ2-5; 8 bases agree with TRBD2. Germline CDR1 is SGHRS and CDR2 is YFSETQ. The J segment lost 1 base and the V segment lost 1 base, leaving 6 bases of the junction unmatched. The CDR3 spans 16 residues. CDR3 sequence (DNA): TGCGCCAGCAGCTTGAGCCTAGCGGGTTCCCAAGAGACCCAGTACTTC. Amino acids: CASSLSLAGSQETQYF.

This chain joins TRBV5-4 and TRBJ2-7; TRBD2 matches at 10 bases. CDR3 size: 15 residues. The germline gives CDR1 SGHNT, CDR2 YYREEE (reference sequence). J gave up 9 bases and V 0 bases, and 9 bases lay outside the gene matches. The CDR3 region is CASSLGAGGPNVQYF. The CDR3 bases are TGTGCCAGCAGCTTGGGAGCGGGAGGGCCAAACGTGCAGTACTTC.